The rows below give T cell receptor beta chains drawn from one sample of a study of molecular identifiers for immune sequencing clone quantification. TCRdb itself ran the PCR reads through MiXCR, one entry per CDR3 protein. The sample yields some 650,000 distinct CDR3 sequences, roughly 21% seen once. Sequencing was done on a sample of naive CD8+ T cells from blood, with Jurkat cell RNA spiked in. The receptors shown here come from a human donor in good health. Some libraries in this study had Jurkat cell RNA spiked in. The CDR3 runs from the conserved cysteine through the conserved F or W.

j_call: TRBJ2-3; v_call: TRBV7-2; cdr3_aa: CASSGPRGPKVDTQYF
j_call: TRBJ2-6; v_call: TRBV4-3; cdr3_aa: CASSLRAGPGANALTF
j_call: TRBJ1-3; v_call: TRBV5-1; cdr3_aa: CASGGVGESAHLNSGNTIYF
j_call: TRBJ2-5; v_call: TRBV20-1; cdr3_aa: CSARAVRATPKETQYF
j_call: TRBJ2-1; v_call: TRBV6-5; cdr3_aa: CASSYSGSLEQFF
j_call: TRBJ1-6; v_call: TRBV28; cdr3_aa: CASSPRATYNPPLHF
j_call: TRBJ2-1; v_call: TRBV6-5; cdr3_aa: CASSSESGRHEQFF
j_call: TRBJ2-2; v_call: TRBV5-1; cdr3_aa: CASSLYSEAGELFF
j_call: TRBJ2-7; v_call: TRBV7-9; cdr3_aa: CASTPPGMPYEQYF
j_call: TRBJ1-5; v_call: TRBV6-6; cdr3_aa: CASSQTEYSNQPQHF
j_call: TRBJ2-7; v_call: TRBV30; cdr3_aa: CAWSETGTFYEQYF
j_call: TRBJ1-1; v_call: TRBV29-1; cdr3_aa: CSVEDLSPNTEAFF
j_call: TRBJ2-3; v_call: TRBV9; cdr3_aa: CASSARSGLAGSDTQYF
j_call: TRBJ2-7; v_call: TRBV19; cdr3_aa: CASSRLGEPEQYF
j_call: TRBJ2-3; v_call: TRBV9; cdr3_aa: CASSSQEDTQYF